These 5 T cell receptor beta chains share one sample of origin, sequenced in a study of blood T cell repertoires in COVID-19. The data were produced by immunoSEQ multiplex PCR, yet TCRdb's version contains in-frame clones alone and is incomplete. This table holds around 280,000 clones, around 87% found once. The sequenced material came from peripheral blood. Source of these receptors: a man in his sixties or seventies with acute or convalescent COVID-19.

V is TRBV6-5 and J is TRBJ1-1; D unresolved. This CDR3 has 13 residues. The V gene's germline CDR1 is MNHEY and CDR2 SVGAGI. V lost 7 bases and J 0 bases, leaving 9 bases between the germline ends. CDR3 DNA sequence: TGTGCCAGCATCGCCACTTTGAACACTGAAGCTTTCTTT. Translation gives CASIATLNTEAFF.

The CDR3 nucleotides read TGTGCCAGCAGCCCACTAGCGGGAGATTTAGATACGCAGTATTTT. Encoded protein: CASSPLAGDLDTQYF. V and J are TRBV11-2 and TRBJ2-3; TRBD2 agrees at 11 bases. In germline, CDR1 is SGHAT, CDR2 FQNNGV. The CDR3 is 15 residues long. Germline trimming cut 5 bases from V and 5 bases from J; bases unmatched to any gene: 6.

This sequence joins TRBV19 and TRBJ1-5, with 8 bases lining up with TRBD1. Germline lookup yields CDR1 LNHDA and CDR2 SQIVND (reference sequence). This CDR3 has 15 amino acids. V lost 6 bases and J lost 3; bases outside the gene matches: 7. CDR3 protein: CASRYGQGSNQPQHF. In DNA form, the CDR3 reads TGTGCCAGTAGATACGGACAGGGATCCAATCAGCCCCAGCATTTT.

The V call is TRBV19, the J call TRBJ2-1; TRBD1 is a possible D gene (5 bases). Deletions cut 2 bases from V and 4 bases from J, with 9 bases between. Germline CDR1 LNHDA, CDR2 SQIVND (reference sequence). The CDR3 covers 14 residues. CDR3 coding DNA: TGTGCCAGTAGTATATGGGGCGGTTACAATGAGCAGTTCTTC. Translation gives CASSIWGGYNEQFF.

The chain recombines TRBV4-3 with TRBJ1-1; the D gene is possibly TRBD1 (5 bases). The germline gives CDR1 LGHNA, CDR2 YSLEER. V lost 4 bases to trimming and J lost 5 bases, with 8 bases between them. CDR3 length: 12 amino acids. CDR3: CASSRGRTEAFF. The CDR3 bases are TGCGCCAGCAGCCGGGGGAGGACTGAAGCTTTCTTT.